The clone carrying this T cell receptor (beta chain) was seen many times. What it binds is not known. This same CDR3 is encoded by further DNA sequences in the sample. This sample was taken from a study of metastatic and nonmetastatic thyroid tumors. Each patient came to thyroid surgery without any prior treatment (of any kind). Findings of the study overall: Reported TCR beta diversity, measured in blood and tumor, was significantly higher for malignant thyroid tumors than for benign nodules.

In the original processing: What underpinned the distant-metastasis classifier for papillary thyroid cancer was the set of CDR3 differences across clinicopathological groups. TCRdb called clones again from the PCR reads with MiXCR. TCRdb's processing, not the study's, gives the V and J calls here. This repertoire shows approximately 69,000 clones, approximately 14% found once; its top ten account for just over 6.5%. The V gene's germline CDR1 is SGHAT and CDR2 FQNNGV. CDR3 length equals 16 residues. With V trimmed by 5 bases and J by 0 bases, 6 bases remained unmatched. The V and J genes are TRBV11-2 and TRBJ1-4; TRBD1 matches 7 bases. Sequencing was done on a sample of blood. The sequence came from a male donor with papillary thyroid cancer or a benign thyroid nodule (not recorded which). Some clones in this sample may be carry-over from other donors' samples. The CDR3 DNA sequence: TGTGCCAGCAGCATAGGGACAGTTACAACTAATGAAAAACTGTTTTTT. It encodes CASSIGTVTTNEKLFF.